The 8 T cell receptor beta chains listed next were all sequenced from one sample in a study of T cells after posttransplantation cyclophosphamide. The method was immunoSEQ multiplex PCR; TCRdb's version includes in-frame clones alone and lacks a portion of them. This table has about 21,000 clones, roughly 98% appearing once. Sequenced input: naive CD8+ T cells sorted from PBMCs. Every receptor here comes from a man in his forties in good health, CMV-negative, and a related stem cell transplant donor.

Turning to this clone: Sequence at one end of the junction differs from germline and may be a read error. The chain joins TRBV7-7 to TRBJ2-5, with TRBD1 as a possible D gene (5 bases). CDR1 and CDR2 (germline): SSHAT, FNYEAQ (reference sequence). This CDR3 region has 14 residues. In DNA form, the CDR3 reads TGTGCTAGCAGCTCGTACAGGTCCTCAGAGACCCAGTACTTC. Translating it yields CASSSYRSSETQYF.

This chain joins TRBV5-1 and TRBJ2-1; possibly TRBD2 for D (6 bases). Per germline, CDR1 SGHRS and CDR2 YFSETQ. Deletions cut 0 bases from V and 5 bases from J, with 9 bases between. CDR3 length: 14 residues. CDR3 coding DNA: TGCGCCAGCAGCTTGGAGGTAGCGGACAATGAGCAGTTCTTC. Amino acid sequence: CASSLEVADNEQFF.

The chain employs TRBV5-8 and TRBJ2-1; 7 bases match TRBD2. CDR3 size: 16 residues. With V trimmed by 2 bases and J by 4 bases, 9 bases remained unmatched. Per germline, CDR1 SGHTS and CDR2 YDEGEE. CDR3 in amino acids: CASSFRTSVLYNEQFF. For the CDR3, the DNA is TGTGCCAGCAGCTTCAGGACTAGTGTCCTATACAATGAGCAGTTCTTC.

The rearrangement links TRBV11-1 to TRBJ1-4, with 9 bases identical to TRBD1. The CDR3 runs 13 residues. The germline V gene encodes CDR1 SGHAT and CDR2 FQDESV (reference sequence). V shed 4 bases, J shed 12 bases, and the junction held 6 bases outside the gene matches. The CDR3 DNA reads TGTGCCAGCAGCTCCGGGACAGGGTTGGAACTGTTTTTT. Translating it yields CASSSGTGLELFF. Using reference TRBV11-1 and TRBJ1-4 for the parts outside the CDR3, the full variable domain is EAEVAQSPRYKITEKSQAVAFWCDPISGHATLYWYRQILGQGPELLVQFQDESVVDDSQLPKDRFSAERLKGVDSTLKIQPAELGDSAMYLCASSSGTGLELFFGSGTQLSVL.

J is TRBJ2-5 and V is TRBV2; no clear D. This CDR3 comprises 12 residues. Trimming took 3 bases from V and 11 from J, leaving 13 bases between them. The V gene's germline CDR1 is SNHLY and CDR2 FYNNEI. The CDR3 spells CASSDPFMEQYF. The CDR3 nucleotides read TGTGCCAGCAGTGATCCCTTTATGGAGCAGTACTTC.

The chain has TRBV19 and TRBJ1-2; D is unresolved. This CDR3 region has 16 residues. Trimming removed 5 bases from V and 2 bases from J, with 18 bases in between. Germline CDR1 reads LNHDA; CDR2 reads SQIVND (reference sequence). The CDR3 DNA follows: TGTGCCAGTAGTGGGAGGGCCACATGGCGGAACTATGGCTACACCTTC. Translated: CASSGRATWRNYGYTF.

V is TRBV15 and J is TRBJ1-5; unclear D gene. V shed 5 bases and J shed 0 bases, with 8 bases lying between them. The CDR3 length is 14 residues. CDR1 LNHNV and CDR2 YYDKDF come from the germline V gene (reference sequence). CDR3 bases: TGTGCCACCAGCTCAGGATCTAGCAATCAGCCCCAGCATTTT. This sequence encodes CATSSGSSNQPQHF. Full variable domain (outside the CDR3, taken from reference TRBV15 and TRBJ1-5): DAMVIQNPRYQVTQFGKPVTLSCSQTLNHNVMYWYQQKSSQAPKLLFHYYDKDFNNEADTPDNFQSRRPNTSFCFLDIRSPGLGDTAMYLCATSSGSSNQPQHFGDGTRLSIL.

The CDR3 protein is CASSPGSGGNEQFF. The CDR3 DNA reads as TGTGCCAGCAGCCCGGGGAGCGGGGGCAATGAGCAGTTCTTC. This chain links TRBV4-2 with TRBJ2-1, with TRBD2 identical over 8 bases. From germline, CDR1 is LGHNA and CDR2 YNFKEQ. The trim removed 4 bases at V and 6 bases at J, leaving 5 bases unmatched. The CDR3 covers 14 residues.